This T cell receptor beta chain was captured by sequencing in a study of cytomegalovirus exposure and HLA in healthy donors. The PCR used 60 Vbeta and 13 Jbeta primers. Assay used: immunoSEQ multiplex PCR; TCRdb lists only in-frame clones, some missing. The table lists under 200,000 clones, approximately 11% of them singletons, with 7.8% in the top ten. The CDR3 is 15 amino acids. The J segment lost 3 bases and the V segment lost 4 bases, leaving 6 bases of the junction unmatched. Looked up from germline, CDR1 is MNHNS and CDR2 is SASEGT. The TCR originated in a man aged 45 to 65 in good health and CMV-seropositive. The rearrangement joins TRBV6-1 to TRBJ1-5; 7 positions agree with TRBD1. Sequencing input: PBMCs. CDR3 in amino acids: CASSASGQNNQPQHF. The CDR3 DNA reads as TGTGCCAGCAGTGCGTCGGGACAGAACAATCAGCCCCAGCATTTT.